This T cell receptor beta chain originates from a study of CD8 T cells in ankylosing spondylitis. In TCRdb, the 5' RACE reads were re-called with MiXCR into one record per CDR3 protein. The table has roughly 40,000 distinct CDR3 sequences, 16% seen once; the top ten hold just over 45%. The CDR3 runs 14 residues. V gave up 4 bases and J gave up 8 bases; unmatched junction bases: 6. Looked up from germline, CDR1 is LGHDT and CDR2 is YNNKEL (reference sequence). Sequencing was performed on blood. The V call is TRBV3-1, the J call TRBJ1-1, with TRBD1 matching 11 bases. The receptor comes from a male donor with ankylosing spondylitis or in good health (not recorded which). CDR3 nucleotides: TGTGCCAGCAGCCCATACGGGGACAGGGGGGAAGCTTTCTTT. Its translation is CASSPYGDRGEAFF.